One and the same sample provided the 5 T cell receptor beta chains below, sequenced in a study of blood T cell repertoires in COVID-19. Using immunoSEQ multiplex PCR, the repertoire was profiled, and TCRdb retains in-frame clones only, with some absent. The sample holds about 270,000 clones, about four fifths seen once. The sequencing input was peripheral blood. Receptor source: a woman aged 18-30 years with acute or convalescent COVID-19.

On this clone itself: The germline gene is not matched at one end of the junction; a read error may be the cause. The chain links TRBV12-3 or TRBV12-4 to TRBJ2-7, with 7 bases that match TRBD1. The CDR3 spans 12 residues. CDR3 sequence reads: CASSSKGTESRF. The CDR3 DNA sequence: TGTGCCAGCAGTTCCAAAGGGACAGAATCTCGCTTC.

The chain couples TRBV18 to TRBJ2-1; 11 bases line up with TRBD2. With 2 bases clipped from V and 6 bases from J, the junction kept 12 bases outside the gene matches. Germline CDR1 and CDR2: KGHSH and LQKENI. This CDR3 is 18 amino acids long. The CDR3 DNA reads TGTGCCAGCTCACCAACTGGGCTAGCGGGAGGTTCGGGCAATGAGCAGTTCTTC. Encoded protein: CASSPTGLAGGSGNEQFF. The full variable domain, in which reference TRBV18 and TRBJ2-1 provide the parts outside the CDR3, is NAGVMQNPRHLVRRRGQEARLRCSPMKGHSHVYWYRQLPEEGLKFMVYLQKENIIDESGMPKERFSAEFPKEGPSILRIQQVVRGDSAAYFCASSPTGLAGGSGNEQFFGPGTRLTVL.

V gene TRBV28 combines with J gene TRBJ2-7; tentative D call: TRBD1 (7 bases). Germline assignment: CDR1 MDHEN and CDR2 SYDVKM. The CDR3 has 18 amino acids. V lost 2 bases to trimming and J lost 2 bases, with 22 bases between them. This chain's CDR3 is CASSLVQGGLTDPYEQYF. DNA of the CDR3: TGTGCCAGCAGTTTAGTGCAGGGGGGACTCACAGATCCCTACGAGCAGTACTTC.

DNA for the CDR3: TGTGCCAGCAGTTCAGGGGGCAGTAATGAAAAACTGTTTTTT. This encodes CASSSGGSNEKLFF. The V call is TRBV6-5, the J call TRBJ1-4; 8 bases match TRBD1. The CDR3 totals 14 residues. J lost 4 bases, V lost 4 bases, and 2 bases had no gene match. Germline CDR1 and CDR2: MNHEY and SVGAGI.

This clone was detected ten times or more. The rearrangement links TRBV19 to TRBJ2-4, with TRBD2 as a possible D gene (6 bases). The V end was cut by 2 bases, the J end by 1 base, with 15 bases between. The CDR3 has 17 residues. Germline CDR1 reads LNHDA; CDR2 reads SQIVND (reference sequence). The chain's CDR3 is CASSIPGAGGAKNIQYF. The CDR3 coding sequence is TGTGCCAGTAGTATACCCGGAGCCGGGGGTGCCAAAAACATTCAGTACTTC.